The T cell receptor (beta chain) under discussion was sequenced for a study of T cells in Graves' hyperthyroidism and ophthalmopathy. Amplified regions were TCR beta CDR3 sequences from RNA transcripts. Carried out on the TCR CDR3, a first-round RT-PCR used the HTBI primer set. One entry per CDR3 protein, called by TCRdb with MiXCR from the multiplex PCR reads. The sample contains about 380,000 distinct CDR3 sequences, approximately 15% of which appear only once. Graves' hyperthyroidism qualified as stable when ophthalmopathy did not progress within 18 months. The diagnostic basis comprised clinical symptoms, serum thyroxine and TRAb, thyroid ultrasound and orbital computed tomography. The CDR3 is 16 amino acids. Germline CDR1 reads LGHDT; CDR2 reads YNNKEL (reference sequence). Trimming removed 1 base from V and 5 bases from J, with 16 bases in between. This clonotype has at least ten counts. As yet, its antigen is unknown.

Study-wide results and caveats: Onset of ophthalmopathy came a median around 6.5 months after the model predicted it. In the analysis, a 13 V-J model separated ophthalmopathy from stable hyperthyroidism.

Sequenced material: blood. This TCR derives from an older woman with Graves' hyperthyroidism. This rearrangement joins TRBV3-1 to TRBJ2-3, with TRBD2 as a possible D gene (6 bases). The CDR3 DNA reads TGTGCCAGCAGCCAAGGTTCACCGGGCGGGGTAGATACGCAGTATTTT. Encoded protein: CASSQGSPGGVDTQYF.